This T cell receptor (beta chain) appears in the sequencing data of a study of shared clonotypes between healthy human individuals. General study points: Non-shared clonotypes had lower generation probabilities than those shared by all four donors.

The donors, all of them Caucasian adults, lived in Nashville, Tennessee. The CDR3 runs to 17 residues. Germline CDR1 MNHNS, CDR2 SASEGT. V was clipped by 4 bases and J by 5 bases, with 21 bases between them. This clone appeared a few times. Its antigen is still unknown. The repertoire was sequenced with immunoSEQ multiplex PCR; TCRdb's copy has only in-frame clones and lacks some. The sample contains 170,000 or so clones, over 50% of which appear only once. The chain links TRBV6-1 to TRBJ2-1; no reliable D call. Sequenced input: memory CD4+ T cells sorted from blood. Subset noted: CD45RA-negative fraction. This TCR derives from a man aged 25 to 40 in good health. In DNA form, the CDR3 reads TGTGCCAGCAGTGGAGCTTTGTCGGGCGCCGCGGACAATGAGCAGTTCTTC. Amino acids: CASSGALSGAADNEQFF.